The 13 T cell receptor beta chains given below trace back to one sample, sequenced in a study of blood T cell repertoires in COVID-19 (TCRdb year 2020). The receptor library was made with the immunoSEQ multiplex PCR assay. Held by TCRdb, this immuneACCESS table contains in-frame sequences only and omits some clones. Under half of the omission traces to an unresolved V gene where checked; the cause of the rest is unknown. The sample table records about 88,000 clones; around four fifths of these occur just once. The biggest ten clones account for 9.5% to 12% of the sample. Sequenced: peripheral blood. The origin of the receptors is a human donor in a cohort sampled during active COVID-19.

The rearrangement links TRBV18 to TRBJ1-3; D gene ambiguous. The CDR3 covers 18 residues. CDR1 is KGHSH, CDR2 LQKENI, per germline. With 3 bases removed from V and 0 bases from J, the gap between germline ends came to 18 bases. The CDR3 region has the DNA TGTGCCAGCTCACCGAAATACTCGGTTACTGGCTCTGGAAACACCATATATTTT. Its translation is CASSPKYSVTGSGNTIYF.

CDR3 sequence: CASRDLTGNQPQHF. As DNA, the CDR3 is TGTGCCAGTAGGGATTTAACAGGGAATCAGCCCCAGCATTTT. V gene TRBV19 combines with J gene TRBJ1-5, with D possibly TRBD1 on 6 matching bases. Trimming left V 6 bases short and J 4 bases short, with 13 bases between. Germline V gives CDR1 LNHDA, CDR2 SQIVND (reference sequence). The CDR3 extends over 14 amino acids. Combining the CDR3 with reference TRBV19 and TRBJ1-5 gives the whole variable domain DGGITQSPKYLFRKEGQNVTLSCEQNLNHDAMYWYRQDPGQGLRLIYYSQIVNDFQKGDIAEGYSVSREKKESFPLTVTSAQKNPTAFYLCASRDLTGNQPQHFGDGTRLSIL.

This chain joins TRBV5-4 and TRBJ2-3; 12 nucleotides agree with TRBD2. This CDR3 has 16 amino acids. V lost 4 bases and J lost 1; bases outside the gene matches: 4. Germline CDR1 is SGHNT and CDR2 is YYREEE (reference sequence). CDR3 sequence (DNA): TGTGCCAGCAGCGTACGACTAGCGGGAGGCACAGATACGCAGTATTTT. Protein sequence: CASSVRLAGGTDTQYF.

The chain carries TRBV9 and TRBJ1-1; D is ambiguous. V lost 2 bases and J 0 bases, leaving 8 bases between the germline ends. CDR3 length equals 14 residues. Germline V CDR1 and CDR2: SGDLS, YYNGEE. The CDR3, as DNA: TGTGCCAGCAGCGTTGAGGCCATGAACACTGAAGCTTTCTTT. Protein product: CASSVEAMNTEAFF. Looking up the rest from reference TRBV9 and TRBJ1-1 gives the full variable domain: DSGVTQTPKHLITATGQRVTLRCSPRSGDLSVYWYQQSLDQGLQFLIQYYNGEERAKGNILERFSAQQFPDLHSELNLSSLELGDSALYFCASSVEAMNTEAFFGQGTRLTVV.

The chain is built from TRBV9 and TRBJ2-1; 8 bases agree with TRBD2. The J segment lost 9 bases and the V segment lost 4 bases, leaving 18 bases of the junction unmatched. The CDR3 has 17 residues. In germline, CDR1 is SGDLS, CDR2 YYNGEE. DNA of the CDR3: TGTGCCAGCAGCCGAGAGACTAGCGATCGCACGTTTGCTGAGCAGTTCTTC. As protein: CASSRETSDRTFAEQFF.

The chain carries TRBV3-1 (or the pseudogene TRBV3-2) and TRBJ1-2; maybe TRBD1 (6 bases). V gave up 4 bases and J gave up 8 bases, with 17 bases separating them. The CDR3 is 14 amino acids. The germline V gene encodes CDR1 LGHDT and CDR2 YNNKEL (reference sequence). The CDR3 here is CASSPDSLMGGYTF. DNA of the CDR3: TGTGCCAGCAGCCCGGACAGCTTAATGGGGGGCTACACCTTC.

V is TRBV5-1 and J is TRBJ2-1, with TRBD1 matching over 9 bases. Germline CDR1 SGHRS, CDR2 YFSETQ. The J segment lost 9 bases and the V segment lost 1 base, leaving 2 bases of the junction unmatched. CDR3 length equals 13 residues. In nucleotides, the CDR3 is TGCGCCAGCAGCTTGAACAGGGGGCTTGAGCAGTTCTTC. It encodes CASSLNRGLEQFF.

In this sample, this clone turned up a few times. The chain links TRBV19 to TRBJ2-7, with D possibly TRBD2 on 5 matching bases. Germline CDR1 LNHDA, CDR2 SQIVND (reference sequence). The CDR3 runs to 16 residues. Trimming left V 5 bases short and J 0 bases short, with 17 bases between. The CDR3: CASSGPRANFSYEQYF. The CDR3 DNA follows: TGTGCCAGTAGTGGGCCGAGGGCTAACTTCTCCTACGAGCAGTACTTC.

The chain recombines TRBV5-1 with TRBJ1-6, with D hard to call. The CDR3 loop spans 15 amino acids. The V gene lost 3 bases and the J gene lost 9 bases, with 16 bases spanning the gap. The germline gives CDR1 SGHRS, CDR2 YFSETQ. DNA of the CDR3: TGCGCCAGCAGCTCGGCCCTTGGCAGCGTTTCACCCCTCCACTTT. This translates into CASSSALGSVSPLHF.

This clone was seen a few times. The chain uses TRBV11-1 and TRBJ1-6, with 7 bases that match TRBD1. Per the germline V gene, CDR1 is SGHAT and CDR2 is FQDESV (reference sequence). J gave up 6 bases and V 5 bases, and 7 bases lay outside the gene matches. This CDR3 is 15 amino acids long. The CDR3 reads CASSLTGVANSPLHF. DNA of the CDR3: TGTGCCAGCAGCCTTACAGGGGTGGCTAATTCACCCCTCCACTTT.

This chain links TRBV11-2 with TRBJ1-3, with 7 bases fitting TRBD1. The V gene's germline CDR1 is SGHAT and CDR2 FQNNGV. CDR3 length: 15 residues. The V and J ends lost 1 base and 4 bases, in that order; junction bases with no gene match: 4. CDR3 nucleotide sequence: TGTGCCAGCAGCTTAGCGATGGGACAGGGAAACACCATATATTTT. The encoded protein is CASSLAMGQGNTIYF.

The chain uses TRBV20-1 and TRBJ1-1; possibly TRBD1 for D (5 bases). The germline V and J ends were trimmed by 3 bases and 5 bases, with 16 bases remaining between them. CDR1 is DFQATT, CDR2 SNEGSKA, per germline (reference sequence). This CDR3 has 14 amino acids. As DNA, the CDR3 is TGCAGTGCTAGTCCCCTGGGGACTTGGACTGAAGCTTTCTTT. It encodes CSASPLGTWTEAFF.

The CDR3 coding sequence is TGTGCCAGCAGCTCGGACAGGGCTAAAAATTCACCCCTCCACTTT. This encodes CASSSDRAKNSPLHF. The V call is TRBV5-6, the J call TRBJ1-6; 8 bases map to TRBD1. The germline CDR1 and CDR2 sequences are SGHDT and YYEEEE. The ends lost 3 bases at V and 7 bases at J; junction bases unmatched: 6. The CDR3 totals 15 residues. The full variable domain, completed using reference TRBV5-6 and TRBJ1-6, is DAGVTQSPTHLIKTRGQQVTLRCSPKSGHDTVSWYQQALGQGPQFIFQYYEEEERQRGNFPDRFSGHQFPNYSSELNVNALLLGDSALYLCASSSDRAKNSPLHFGNGTRLTVT.